What follows is one TCR beta chain and its context. This record belongs to a study of T cell responses to AZD1222 COVID-19 vaccine. TCRdb's table, derived via immunoSEQ multiplex PCR, lists solely in-frame clones and lacks some. The sample contains 100,000 to 150,000 clones, over 90% of which appear only once. The CDR3 extends over 19 amino acids. The germline V gene has CDR1 SEHNR and CDR2 FQNEAQ (reference sequence). J was trimmed by 2 bases and V by 5 bases; bases with no gene match: 13. The TCR sequence derives from an adult in good health. Specimen: peripheral blood, collected on day 0 of AZD1222 vaccination. The chain has TRBV7-9 and TRBJ2-2, with TRBD2 identical over 11 bases. This CDR3 is CASSDYSGRALFNTGELFF. Here the CDR3 DNA reads TGTGCCAGCAGCGATTATAGCGGGAGGGCCTTATTTAACACCGGGGAGCTGTTTTTT.